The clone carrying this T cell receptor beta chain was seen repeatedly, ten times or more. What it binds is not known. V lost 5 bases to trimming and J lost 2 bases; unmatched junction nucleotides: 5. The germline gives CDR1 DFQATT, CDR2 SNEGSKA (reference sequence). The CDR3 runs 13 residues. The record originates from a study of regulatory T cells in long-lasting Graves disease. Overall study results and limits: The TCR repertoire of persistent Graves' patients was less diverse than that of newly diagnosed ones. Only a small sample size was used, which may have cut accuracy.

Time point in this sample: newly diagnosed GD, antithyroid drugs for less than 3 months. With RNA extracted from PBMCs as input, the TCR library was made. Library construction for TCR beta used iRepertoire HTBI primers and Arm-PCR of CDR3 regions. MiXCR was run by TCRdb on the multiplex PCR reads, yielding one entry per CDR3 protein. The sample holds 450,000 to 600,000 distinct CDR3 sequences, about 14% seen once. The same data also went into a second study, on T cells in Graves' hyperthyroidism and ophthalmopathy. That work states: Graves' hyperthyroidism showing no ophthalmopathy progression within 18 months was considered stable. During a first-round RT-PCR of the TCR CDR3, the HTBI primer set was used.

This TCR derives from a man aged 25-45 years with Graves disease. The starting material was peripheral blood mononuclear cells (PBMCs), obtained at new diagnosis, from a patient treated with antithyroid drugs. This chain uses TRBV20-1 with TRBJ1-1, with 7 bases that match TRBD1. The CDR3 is CSADRGGNTEAFF. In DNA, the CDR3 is TGCAGTGCTGACCGAGGGGGCAACACTGAAGCTTTCTTT.